This T cell receptor (beta chain) was observed in a study of T cell repertoires in cytomegalovirus infection. Study information: Indications came from public TCR beta signatures; they pointed to CMV infection and to a matching HLA type.

A word on this clonotype: The antigen is unknown.

Germline V gene lookup returns CDR1 SGHTA and CDR2 FQGNSA. J was trimmed by 7 bases and V by 2 bases; bases with no gene match: 6. The CDR3 sequence is 14 residues long. TCRdb passed the reads through MiXCR, listing each CDR3 protein once. This table holds around 430,000 distinct CDR3 sequences, about 42% found once. Regarding the study as a whole: The ex vivo response showed dominance by HLA-C-restricted CMV-specific TCR beta clonotypes.

The sequences come from cultured PBMCs, collected from culture after CMV antigen stimulation. The sequence came from a human donor in good health (CMV status not recorded). Some clones in this sample may be carry-over from other donors' samples. This sequence joins TRBV7-2 and TRBJ2-7; 9 positions match TRBD2. Here the CDR3 reads CASSLRVAGEEQYF. CDR3 DNA: TGTGCCAGCAGCTTAAGGGTAGCGGGAGAGGAGCAGTACTTC.